This record looks at one TCR beta chain sequence and its context. Each sample provided at least 6 micrograms of extracted total RNA. Next came a second PCR, run for about 7 to 12 cycles, which used a sample-barcoded 5' primer along with a J-beta primer mix. TCRdb re-called the 5' RACE reads through MiXCR, storing one row per CDR3 protein. The table lists hundreds of thousands of distinct CDR3 sequences, 32% of them singletons. This CDR3 is built from 14 residues. V lost 6 bases, J lost 1 base, and 10 bases lay in between. From germline, CDR1 is MNHEY and CDR2 SVGAGI. The sample comes from a study of blood T cells in healthy people across ages.

This chain joins TRBV6-5 and TRBJ1-3; D possibly corresponds to TRBD1 (5 bases). Specimen: blood. The TCR was taken from a woman older than 75 in good health. DNA for the CDR3: TGTGCCAGCAGGAACACAGGATCTGGAAACACCATATATTTT. Amino acid sequence: CASRNTGSGNTIYF.